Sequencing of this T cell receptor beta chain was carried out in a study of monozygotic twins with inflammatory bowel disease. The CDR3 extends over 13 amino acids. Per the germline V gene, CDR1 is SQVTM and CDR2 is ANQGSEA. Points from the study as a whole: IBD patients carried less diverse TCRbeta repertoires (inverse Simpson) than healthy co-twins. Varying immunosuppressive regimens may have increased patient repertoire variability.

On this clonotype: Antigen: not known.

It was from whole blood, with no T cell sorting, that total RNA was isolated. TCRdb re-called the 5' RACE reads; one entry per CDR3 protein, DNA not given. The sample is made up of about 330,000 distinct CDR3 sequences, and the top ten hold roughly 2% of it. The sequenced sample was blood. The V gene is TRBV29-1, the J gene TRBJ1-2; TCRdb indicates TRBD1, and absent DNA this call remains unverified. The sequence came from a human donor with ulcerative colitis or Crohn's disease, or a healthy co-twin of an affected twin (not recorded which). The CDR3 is CSVEGAVNYGYTF.